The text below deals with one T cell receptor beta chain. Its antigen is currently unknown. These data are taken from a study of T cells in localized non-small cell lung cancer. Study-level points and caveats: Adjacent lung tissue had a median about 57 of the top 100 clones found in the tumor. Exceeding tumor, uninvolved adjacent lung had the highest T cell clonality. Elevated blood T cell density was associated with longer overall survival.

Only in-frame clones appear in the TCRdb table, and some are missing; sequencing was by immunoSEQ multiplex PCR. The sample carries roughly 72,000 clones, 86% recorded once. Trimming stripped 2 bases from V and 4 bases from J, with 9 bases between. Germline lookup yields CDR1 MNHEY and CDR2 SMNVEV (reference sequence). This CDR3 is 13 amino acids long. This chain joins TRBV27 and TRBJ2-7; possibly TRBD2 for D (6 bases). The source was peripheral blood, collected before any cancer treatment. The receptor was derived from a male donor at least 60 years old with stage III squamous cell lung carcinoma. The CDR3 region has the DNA TGTGCCAGCAGTTTAACAAGCGGGTACGAGCAGTACGTC. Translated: CASSLTSGYEQYV.